Listed here are 25 T cell receptor beta chains from one sample, sequenced in a study of cytomegalovirus exposure and HLA in healthy donors. The PCR employed 60 Vbeta primers together with 13 Jbeta primers. Sequencing used immunoSEQ multiplex PCR; TCRdb keeps in-frame clones, though not all of them. The data show over 75,000 clones, with under 80% seen just once and less than 9% held by the top ten. The source material was PBMCs. The receptors shown here come from a man in his forties in good health and CMV-seropositive.

The chain links TRBV6-5 to TRBJ2-7; TRBD2 agrees at 9 bases. J was trimmed by 2 bases and V by 6 bases; bases with no gene match: 8. The CDR3 is made up of 15 amino acids. CDR1 is MNHEY and CDR2 is SVGAGI in the germline V gene. Here the CDR3 reads CASSQSGGTTYEQYF. CDR3 bases: TGTGCCAGCAGCCAAAGCGGGGGGACTACCTACGAGCAGTACTTC.

The rearrangement uses TRBV19 and TRBJ1-2, with D possibly TRBD1 on 5 matching bases. The CDR3 consists of 16 residues. The germline V gene encodes CDR1 LNHDA and CDR2 SQIVND (reference sequence). V shed 0 bases and J shed 4 bases, with 15 bases lying between them. The CDR3 loop is CASSIEPQGQAYGYTF. The DNA of the CDR3 is TGTGCCAGTAGTATAGAACCCCAAGGACAAGCCTATGGCTACACCTTC.

This clone has a handful of counts. The CDR3 nucleotides read TGTGCCAGCCATGTACAGAACACTGAAGCTTTCTTT. It is translated as CASHVQNTEAFF. The rearrangement joins TRBV6-6 to TRBJ1-1; unclear D gene. The germline V gene encodes CDR1 MNHNY and CDR2 SVGAGI (reference sequence). The length of the CDR3 is 12 residues. With 8 bases removed from V and 1 base from J, the gap between germline ends came to 8 bases.

In this sample, this clone turned up once. The chain combines TRBV12-2 with TRBJ1-1; no check of the table's D call, TRBD1, against the DNA was made. TRBV12-2 is listed as a pseudogene. This CDR3 is 13 amino acids long. The CDR3 nucleotides are TGTGCAAGTCGCTCCACAGGAGACACTGAAGCTTTCTTT. Residues: CASRSTGDTEAFF.

This clone occurred a few times. The chain is built from TRBV18 and TRBJ2-7; 10 positions match TRBD2. Per the germline V gene, CDR1 is KGHSH and CDR2 is LQKENI. V lost 3 bases, J lost 7 bases, and 6 bases stayed unmatched. The CDR3 covers 14 residues. CDR3 residues: CASSPSGGVREQYF. In DNA, the CDR3 is TGTGCCAGCTCACCCAGCGGGGGGGTGAGGGAGCAGTACTTC. Filled out from reference TRBV18 and TRBJ2-7, the complete variable domain reads NAGVMQNPRHLVRRRGQEARLRCSPMKGHSHVYWYRQLPEEGLKFMVYLQKENIIDESGMPKERFSAEFPKEGPSILRIQQVVRGDSAAYFCASSPSGGVREQYFGPGTRLTVT.

Only a few counts were recorded for this clone. The chain combines TRBV2 with TRBJ2-3; TRBD2 agrees at 8 bases. The length of the CDR3 is 15 residues. CDR1 is SNHLY and CDR2 is FYNNEI in the germline V gene. Germline trimming cut 6 bases from V and 2 bases from J; bases unmatched to any gene: 7. CDR3 coding DNA: TGTGCCAGCAGGACGGGGGGGGCCACCACAGATACGCAGTATTTT. It is translated as CASRTGGATTDTQYF. Full variable domain (missing parts from reference TRBV2 and TRBJ2-3): EPEVTQTPSHQVTQMGQEVILRCVPISNHLYFYWYRQILGQKVEFLVSFYNNEISEKSEIFDDQFSVERPDGSNFTLKIRSTKLEDSAMYFCASRTGGATTDTQYFGPGTRLTVL.

This clone was observed a few times. The chain combines TRBV14 with TRBJ1-1; D might be TRBD1 (5 bases). V was clipped by 1 base and J by 5 bases, with 14 bases between them. CDR1 and CDR2 (germline): SGHDN, FVKESK. CDR3 length: 15 residues. The CDR3 reads CASSQVGGQPTEAFF. Here the CDR3 DNA reads TGTGCCAGCAGCCAAGTTGGCGGACAACCGACTGAAGCTTTCTTT.

CDR3 coding DNA: TGTGCCACCTCACCCACCGGGACTAGCGGGGGCGGGGGGCACAATGAGCAGTTCTTC. It encodes CATSPTGTSGGGGHNEQFF. J is TRBJ2-1 and V is TRBV2; TRBD2 agrees at 14 bases. Trimming cost V 10 bases and J 5 bases; bases outside gene matches: 19. The CDR3 loop spans 19 amino acids. Germline V gene sequence: CDR1 SNHLY, CDR2 FYNNEI. Full variable domain (remainder filled in from reference TRBV2 and TRBJ2-1): EPEVTQTPSHQVTQMGQEVILRCVPISNHLYFYWYRQILGQKVEFLVSFYNNEISEKSEIFDDQFSVERPDGSNFTLKIRSTKLEDSAMYFCATSPTGTSGGGGHNEQFFGPGTRLTVL.

The rearrangement joins TRBV27 to TRBJ1-2, with 7 bases identical to TRBD1. V lost 6 bases, J lost 1 base, and 5 bases stayed unmatched. CDR1 and CDR2 (germline): MNHEY, SMNVEV (reference sequence). This CDR3 contains 14 residues. The CDR3 sequence is CASSRRDSNYGYTF. DNA for the CDR3: TGTGCCAGCAGCCGGAGGGACAGTAACTATGGCTACACCTTC.

The V call is TRBV18, the J call TRBJ1-1; no firm D call. Germline V CDR1 and CDR2: KGHSH, LQKENI. Trimming cost V 5 bases and J 7 bases, with 11 bases left between them. The CDR3 totals 12 residues. The CDR3 spells CASSVREIEAFF. The CDR3 nucleotides read TGTGCCAGCTCAGTCCGGGAGATTGAAGCTTTCTTT.

This clone was counted between two and nine times. The chain links TRBV5-1 to TRBJ1-6, with D unresolved. Trimming shortened V by 4 bases and J by 7 bases, and 12 bases separated the two germline ends. Germline CDR1 and CDR2: SGHRS and YFSETQ. The CDR3 runs to 14 residues. The CDR3, as DNA: TGCGCCAGCAGCGAGGCCAGTCCCAATTCACCCCTCCACTTT. It translates to CASSEASPNSPLHF.

The chain's CDR3 is CASSWVAGGNEQFF. CDR3 coding DNA: TGTGCCAGCAGCTGGGTAGCGGGGGGGAATGAGCAGTTCTTC. V gene TRBV14 combines with J gene TRBJ2-1, with TRBD2 identical over 11 bases. Germline CDR1 reads SGHDN; CDR2 reads FVKESK. V lost 5 bases and J lost 7; bases outside the gene matches: 4. The CDR3 has 14 amino acids.

The chain couples TRBV6-5 to TRBJ2-7; 8 nucleotides line up with TRBD2. V shed 5 bases and J 2 bases; nucleotides not matched to a gene: 8. Looked up from germline, CDR1 is MNHEY and CDR2 is SVGAGI. The CDR3 consists of 15 residues. In DNA, the CDR3 is TGTGCCAGCAGTACTACCGGGACTAGTGCCTACGAGCAGTACTTC. Residues: CASSTTGTSAYEQYF.

The CDR3 DNA reads TGTGCCAGCAGTTTATACTTGGCGGGTGTCTCCTACGAGCAGTACTTC. Amino acid sequence: CASSLYLAGVSYEQYF. The V and J genes are TRBV27 and TRBJ2-7, with D perhaps matching TRBD2 (5 bases). V was cut by 1 base and J by 0 bases, with 13 bases left in between. This CDR3 contains 16 residues. Germline V gives CDR1 MNHEY, CDR2 SMNVEV (reference sequence).

This sequence joins TRBV5-6 and TRBJ1-2; D remains ambiguous. V shed 0 bases and J shed 3 bases, with 9 bases lying between them. The CDR3 has 14 residues. Germline CDR1 is SGHDT and CDR2 is YYEEEE. DNA for the CDR3: TGTGCCAGCAGCTTGGTGACACTTTACTATGGCTACACCTTC. Residues: CASSLVTLYYGYTF.

The chain uses TRBV29-1 and TRBJ2-2; 7 nucleotides agree with TRBD1. V lost 6 bases and J lost 0; bases outside the gene matches: 4. This CDR3 comprises 14 residues. Per germline, CDR1 SQVTM and CDR2 ANQGSEA. The CDR3 DNA reads as TGCAGCGTCCCTGGGACAGCGAACACCGGGGAGCTGTTTTTT. Translated, it gives CSVPGTANTGELFF.

The V call is TRBV28, the J call TRBJ1-1; D is possibly TRBD1 (6 bases). The CDR3 runs to 14 residues. CDR1 and CDR2 from the germline V gene are MDHEN and SYDVKM. The V end was cut by 5 bases, the J end by 7 bases, with 17 bases between. The CDR3 region is CASSPPGGLGEAFF. As DNA, the CDR3 is TGTGCCAGCAGTCCCCCCGGGGGGCTCGGTGAAGCTTTCTTT.

CDR3 residues: CASSVGDSELNEQYF. The CDR3 bases are TGTGCCAGCAGCGTAGGGGACAGCGAATTAAACGAGCAGTACTTC. This chain connects TRBV9 to TRBJ2-7, with 7 nucleotides matching TRBD1. The CDR3 covers 15 residues. V was clipped by 0 bases and J by 5 bases; unmatched bases: 8. Germline CDR1 and CDR2: SGDLS and YYNGEE.

The rearrangement joins TRBV7-2 to TRBJ1-1; 9 bases line up with TRBD1. Germline-derived CDR1 and CDR2 are SGHTA and FQGNSA. J gave up 6 bases and V 5 bases, and 4 bases lay outside the gene matches. The CDR3 is made up of 13 amino acids. CDR3 loop: CASSQTGGSEAFF. CDR3 DNA sequence: TGTGCCAGCAGCCAGACAGGGGGATCTGAAGCTTTCTTT.

The chain combines TRBV7-2 with TRBJ2-1; 8 nucleotides match TRBD1. The CDR3 contains 14 residues. Per the germline V gene, CDR1 is SGHTA and CDR2 is FQGNSA. With 5 bases clipped from V and 8 bases from J, the junction kept 8 bases outside the gene matches. The CDR3 loop is CASSQRLQGDEQFF. The CDR3 region has the DNA TGTGCCAGCAGCCAACGCCTACAGGGGGATGAGCAGTTCTTC.

Comments on this clone: The germline gene is not matched at one end of the junction; a read error may be the cause. The chain is built from TRBV7-2 and TRBJ2-5; 11 positions match TRBD2. This CDR3 has 18 residues. Looked up from germline, CDR1 is SGHTA and CDR2 is FQGNSA. The CDR3 bases are TGTGCCAGCAGCTTAGCAGGAGAACTAGCGGGAGTCCGAGAGGCCCAGTACTTC. It specifies CASSLAGELAGVREAQYF. Using reference TRBV7-2 and TRBJ2-5 for the parts outside the CDR3, the full variable domain is GAGVSQSPSNKVTEKGKDVELRCDPISGHTALYWYRQSLGQGLEFLIYFQGNSAPDKSGLPSDRFSAERTGGSVSTLTIQRTQQEDSAVYLCASSLAGELAGVREAQYFGPGTRLLVL.

This rearrangement joins TRBV6-1 to TRBJ1-1; D is possibly TRBD1 (6 bases). V shed 8 bases and J shed 4 bases, with 11 bases lying between them. Germline V CDR1 and CDR2: MNHNS, SASEGT. There are 12 residues in the CDR3. CDR3 amino acids: CASGQGITEAFF. The CDR3 coding sequence is TGTGCCAGCGGTCAGGGGATCACTGAAGCTTTCTTT.

This sequence joins TRBV28 and TRBJ2-2, with 10 bases lining up with TRBD1. Per germline, CDR1 MDHEN and CDR2 SYDVKM. This CDR3 spans 16 amino acids. Germline trimming cut 3 bases from V and 6 bases from J; bases unmatched to any gene: 7. The CDR3 DNA is TGTGCCAGCAGTTTTTTGGGGACAGGGGCGCCCGGGGAGCTGTTTTTT. This codes for CASSFLGTGAPGELFF.

The V call is TRBV4-3, the J call TRBJ2-7; 7 nucleotides match TRBD2. Germline values: CDR1 LGHNA, CDR2 YSLEER. The CDR3 is 14 residues long. Trimming cost V 1 base and J 4 bases; bases outside gene matches: 4. CDR3 sequence: CASSQVPSGYEQYF. The CDR3 DNA sequence: TGCGCCAGCAGCCAAGTGCCTAGCGGTTACGAGCAGTACTTC.

The chain links TRBV5-1 to TRBJ2-1; D is possibly TRBD1 (7 bases). Per germline, CDR1 SGHRS and CDR2 YFSETQ. The CDR3 sequence is 15 residues long. V was shortened by 4 bases and J by 1 base, with 12 bases between the two germline ends. Here the CDR3 DNA reads TGCGCCAGCAGCACAGCAGGGGGGTCCTACAATGAGCAGTTCTTC. It encodes CASSTAGGSYNEQFF.